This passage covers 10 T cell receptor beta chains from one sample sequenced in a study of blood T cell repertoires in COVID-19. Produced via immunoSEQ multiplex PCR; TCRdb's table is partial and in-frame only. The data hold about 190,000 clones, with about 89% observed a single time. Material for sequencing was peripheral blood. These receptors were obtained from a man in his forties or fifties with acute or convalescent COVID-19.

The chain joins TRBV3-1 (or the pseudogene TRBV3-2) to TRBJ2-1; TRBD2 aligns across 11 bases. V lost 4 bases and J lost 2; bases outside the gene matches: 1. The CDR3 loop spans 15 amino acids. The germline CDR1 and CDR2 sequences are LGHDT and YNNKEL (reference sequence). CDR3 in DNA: TGTGCCAGCAGCCGACTAGCGGGGCCCTACAATGAGCAGTTCTTC. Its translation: CASSRLAGPYNEQFF.

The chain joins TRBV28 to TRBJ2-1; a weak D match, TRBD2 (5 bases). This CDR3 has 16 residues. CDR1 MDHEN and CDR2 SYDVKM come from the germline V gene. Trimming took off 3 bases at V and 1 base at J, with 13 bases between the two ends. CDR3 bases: TGTGCCAGCAGTTTGGGAGTACGGCAGTCCTACAATGAGCAGTTCTTC. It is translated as CASSLGVRQSYNEQFF. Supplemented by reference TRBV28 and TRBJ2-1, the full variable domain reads DVKVTQSSRYLVKRTGEKVFLECVQDMDHENMFWYRQDPGLGLRLIYFSYDVKMKEKGDIPEGYSVSREKKERFSLILESASTNQTSMYLCASSLGVRQSYNEQFFGPGTRLTVL.

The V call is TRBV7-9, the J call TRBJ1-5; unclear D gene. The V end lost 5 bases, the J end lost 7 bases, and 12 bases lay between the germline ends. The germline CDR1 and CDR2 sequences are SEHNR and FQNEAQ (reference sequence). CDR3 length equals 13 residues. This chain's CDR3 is CASSQTEFQPQHF. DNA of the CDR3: TGTGCCAGCAGCCAAACAGAGTTCCAGCCCCAGCATTTT.

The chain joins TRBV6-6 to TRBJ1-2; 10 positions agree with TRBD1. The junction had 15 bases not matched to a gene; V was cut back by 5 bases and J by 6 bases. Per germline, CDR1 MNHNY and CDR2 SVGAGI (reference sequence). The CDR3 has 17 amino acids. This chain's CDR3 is CASSHLTGTGDEDGYTF. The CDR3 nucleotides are TGTGCCAGCAGTCATCTAACAGGGACAGGGGATGAGGATGGCTACACCTTC.

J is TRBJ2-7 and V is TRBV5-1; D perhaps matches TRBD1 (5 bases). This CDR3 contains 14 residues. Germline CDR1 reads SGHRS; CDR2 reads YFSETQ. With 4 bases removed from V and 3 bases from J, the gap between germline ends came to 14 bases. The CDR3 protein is CASSPETDYYEQYF. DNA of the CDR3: TGCGCCAGCAGCCCCGAGACAGATTACTACGAGCAGTACTTC.

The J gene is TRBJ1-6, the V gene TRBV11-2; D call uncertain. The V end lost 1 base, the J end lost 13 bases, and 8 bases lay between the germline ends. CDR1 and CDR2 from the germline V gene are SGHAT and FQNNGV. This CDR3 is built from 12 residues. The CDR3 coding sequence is TGTGCCAGCAGCTTAGCTGCGGGCCCCCTCCACTTT. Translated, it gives CASSLAAGPLHF.

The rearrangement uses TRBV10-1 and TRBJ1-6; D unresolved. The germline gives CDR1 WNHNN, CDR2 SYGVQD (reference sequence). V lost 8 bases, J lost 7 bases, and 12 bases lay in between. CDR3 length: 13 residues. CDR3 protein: CASGALRNSPLHF. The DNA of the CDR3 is TGCGCCAGCGGCGCGTTGAGGAATTCACCCCTCCACTTT.

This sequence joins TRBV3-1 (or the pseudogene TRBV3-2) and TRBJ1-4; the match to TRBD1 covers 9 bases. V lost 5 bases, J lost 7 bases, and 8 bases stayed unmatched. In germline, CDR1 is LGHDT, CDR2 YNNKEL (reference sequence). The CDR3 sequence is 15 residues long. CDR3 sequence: CASSIWTGVGEKLFF. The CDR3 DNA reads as TGTGCCAGCAGCATTTGGACAGGGGTTGGTGAAAAACTGTTTTTT.

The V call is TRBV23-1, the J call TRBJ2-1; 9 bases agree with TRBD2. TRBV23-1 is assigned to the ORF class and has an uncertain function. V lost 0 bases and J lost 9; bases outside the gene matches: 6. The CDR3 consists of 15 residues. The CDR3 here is CASSQSGRGGPEQFF. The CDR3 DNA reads TGCGCCAGCAGTCAATCGGGGCGGGGGGGCCCTGAGCAGTTCTTC.

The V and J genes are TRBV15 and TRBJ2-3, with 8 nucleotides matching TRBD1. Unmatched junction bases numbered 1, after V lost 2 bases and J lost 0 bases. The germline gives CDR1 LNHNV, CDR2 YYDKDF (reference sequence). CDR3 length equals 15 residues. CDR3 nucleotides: TGTGCCACCAGCAGACAGGGGGCAAGCACAGATACGCAGTATTTT. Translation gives CATSRQGASTDTQYF.